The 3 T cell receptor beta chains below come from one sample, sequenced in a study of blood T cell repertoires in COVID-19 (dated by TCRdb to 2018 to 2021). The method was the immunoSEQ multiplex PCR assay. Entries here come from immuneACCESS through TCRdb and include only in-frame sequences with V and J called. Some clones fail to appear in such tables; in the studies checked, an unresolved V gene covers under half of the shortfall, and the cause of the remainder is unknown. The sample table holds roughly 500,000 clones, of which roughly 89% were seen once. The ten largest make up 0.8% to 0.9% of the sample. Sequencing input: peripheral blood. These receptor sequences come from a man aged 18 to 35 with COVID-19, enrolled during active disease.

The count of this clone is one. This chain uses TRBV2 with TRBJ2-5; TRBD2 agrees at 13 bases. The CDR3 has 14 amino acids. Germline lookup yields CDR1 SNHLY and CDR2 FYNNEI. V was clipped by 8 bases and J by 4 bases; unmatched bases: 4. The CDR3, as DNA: TGTGCCAGCCGGCGGACTAGCGGGGGAGAGACCCAGTACTTC. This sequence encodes CASRRTSGGETQYF.

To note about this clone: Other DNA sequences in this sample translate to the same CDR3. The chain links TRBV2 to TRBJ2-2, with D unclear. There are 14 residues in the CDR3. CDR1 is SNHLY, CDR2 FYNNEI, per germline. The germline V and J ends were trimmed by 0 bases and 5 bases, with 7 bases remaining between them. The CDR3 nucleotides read TGTGCCAGCAGTGAAGCCAGTTCGACCGGGGAGCTGTTTTTT. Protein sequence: CASSEASSTGELFF.

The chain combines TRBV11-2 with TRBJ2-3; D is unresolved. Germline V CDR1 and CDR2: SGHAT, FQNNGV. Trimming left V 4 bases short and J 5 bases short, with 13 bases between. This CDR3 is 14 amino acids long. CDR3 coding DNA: TGTGCCAGCAGCTCCTCCGCGACATTAGATACGCAGTATTTT. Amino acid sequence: CASSSSATLDTQYF. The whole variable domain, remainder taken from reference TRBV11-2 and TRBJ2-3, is EAGVAQSPRYKIIEKRQSVAFWCNPISGHATLYWYQQILGQGPKLLIQFQNNGVVDDSQLPKDRFSAERLKGVDSTLKIQPAKLEDSAVYLCASSSSATLDTQYFGPGTRLTVL.